These T cell receptor beta chains were read from a single sample in a study of shared clonotypes between healthy human individuals. Data came from immunoSEQ multiplex PCR; TCRdb stores just in-frame clones and leaves some out. The data hold approximately 1.5 million clones, with under 99% observed a single time. The sequenced material came from naive CD4+ T cells sorted from blood. These receptors were collected from a man between 25 and 39 years old in good health. Each CDR3 is given without its conserved first and last residue. A row's size may be missing; if present it is once, few, many or a size class.

J gene	clone size	V gene	CDR3 protein
TRBJ2-2	-	TRBV5-1	ASTVARGGTGELF
TRBJ1-2	-	TRBV9	ASSVDDRGRYFYGYT
TRBJ2-1	-	TRBV9	ASSRQGDNEQF
TRBJ2-7	-	TRBV18	ASSRSGTGGGKY
TRBJ2-5	-	TRBV5-1	ASSPRFGYQETQY
TRBJ1-4	-	TRBV6-1	ASPAEGDDEKLF
TRBJ2-1	-	TRBV9	ASSVLDRGPGLAGVPSYNEQF
TRBJ1-5	once	TRBV18	ASSFSNQPQH
TRBJ1-1	-	TRBV30	AFFRLNTEAF
TRBJ2-7	-	TRBV6-1	ASSAQQGRSYEQY
TRBJ2-3	-	TRBV14	ASSRGLHTDTQY
TRBJ1-2	-	TRBV28	ASTETTGPYGYT
TRBJ1-1	-	TRBV29-1	SVEARLNTEAF
TRBJ2-5	-	TRBV19	ASRPTWGETQY
TRBJ2-2	-	TRBV7-9	ASSPGTYTGELF
TRBJ2-5	once	TRBV5-4	ASSPYHREETQY
TRBJ2-2	-	TRBV2	ASSEEPRTDRELF
TRBJ2-7	once	TRBV11-2	ASSLSDIGYEQY
TRBJ1-1	once	TRBV2	ASSPQVNTEAF
TRBJ2-7	-	TRBV11-2	ASSPEPLSSYEQY
TRBJ2-1	-	TRBV5-6	ASSLNSLFRDYNEQF
TRBJ2-5	-	TRBV28	ASSPPTGFQETQY
TRBJ2-7	-	TRBV5-4	ASSDSGTGIAYEQY
TRBJ2-3	-	TRBV27	ASKPSPPDTQY
TRBJ1-2	-	TRBV19	ASTHVQGAYT
TRBJ1-2	-	TRBV6-5	ASSYSRSGANYGYT
TRBJ2-1	-	TRBV7-9	ASSLVSSQNEQF
TRBJ2-1	-	TRBV7-3	ASSLLNNEQF
TRBJ1-4	-	TRBV27	ASRAKPGRINEKLF
TRBJ1-1	-	TRBV11-1	ASSLGGQENTEAF
TRBJ1-1	-	TRBV18	ASSPPGMGRQMNTEAF
TRBJ1-5	-	TRBV5-5	ASSSDGNQPQH
TRBJ2-3	-	TRBV30	AWSVRDTDTQY
TRBJ2-2	-	TRBV6-4	ASTLQGATGELF
TRBJ2-3	-	TRBV29-1	SLLRGGTDTQY
TRBJ1-1	-	TRBV11-2	ASSLDLGGATEAF
TRBJ2-5	-	TRBV5-1	ASSYGGTSQETQY
TRBJ2-6	-	TRBV5-6	ASSSPGAAGANVLT
TRBJ2-7	-	TRBV18	ASSPPGRGGSSYEQY
TRBJ2-3	-	TRBV7-7	ASSLGLAGSSSADTQY
TRBJ2-3	-	TRBV7-2	ASSLVGSDTQY
TRBJ2-3	-	TRBV9	ASSPGARGRVDTQY
TRBJ2-1	-	TRBV19	ASSMSSGSNEQF
TRBJ1-1	-	TRBV28	ASSLGGSWAGALTEAF